Presented here are 5 T cell receptor beta chains from one specimen sequenced in a study of blood T cell repertoires in COVID-19. Clones were sequenced by immunoSEQ multiplex PCR, and TCRdb holds only the in-frame ones, with some missing. The data hold 59,000 or so clones, with about 80% observed a single time. The sequenced sample consisted of peripheral blood. The origin of the receptors is a man aged 55-75 years with acute or convalescent COVID-19.

This chain links TRBV15 with TRBJ1-6; D not certain. The germline V and J ends were trimmed by 4 bases and 6 bases, with 7 bases remaining between them. Germline V gives CDR1 LNHNV, CDR2 YYDKDF (reference sequence). The CDR3 totals 13 residues. The CDR3 region is CATSINSNSPLHF. The CDR3 DNA is TGTGCCACCAGCATTAACAGTAATTCACCCCTCCACTTT.

This chain connects TRBV15 to TRBJ2-7, with TRBD1 matching over 7 bases. Germline trimming cut 1 base from V and 1 base from J; bases unmatched to any gene: 4. The V gene's germline CDR1 is LNHNV and CDR2 YYDKDF (reference sequence). CDR3 size: 15 residues. The CDR3 DNA reads TGTGCCACCAGCAGAGGACAGGGCAGGTCCTACGAGCAGTACTTC. Translation gives CATSRGQGRSYEQYF.

This clone was seen once. The genes are TRBV3-1 (or the pseudogene TRBV3-2) and TRBJ2-5; 11 bases map to TRBD1. The CDR3 covers 15 residues. The germline V gene has CDR1 LGHDT and CDR2 YNNKEL (reference sequence). The V and J ends lost 5 bases and 5 bases, in that order; junction bases with no gene match: 7. CDR3 coding DNA: TGTGCCAGCAGCTCATGGACAGGGGGCGGGGAGACCCAGTACTTC. Its translation is CASSSWTGGGETQYF.

CDR3 sequence (DNA): TGTGCCAGCAGCTTGGGGGGAGGGCTAGATAATGAGCAGTTCTTC. Translated, it gives CASSLGGGLDNEQFF. The chain couples TRBV9 to TRBJ2-1; 7 nucleotides line up with TRBD2. The CDR3 is 15 amino acids. V was clipped by 4 bases and J by 7 bases; unmatched bases: 11. Germline assignment: CDR1 SGDLS and CDR2 YYNGEE.

V is TRBV27 and J is TRBJ1-4; 7 bases line up with TRBD1. The CDR3 consists of 15 residues. J was trimmed by 2 bases and V by 3 bases; bases with no gene match: 3. CDR1 MNHEY and CDR2 SMNVEV come from the germline V gene (reference sequence). The CDR3: CASSLRGQTNEKLFF. The DNA for the CDR3 is TGTGCCAGCAGTTTGCGGGGACAGACTAATGAAAAACTGTTTTTT. Full variable domain (rest looked up from reference TRBV27 and TRBJ1-4): EAQVTQNPRYLITVTGKKLTVTCSQNMNHEYMSWYRQDPGLGLRQIYYSMNVEVTDKGDVPEGYKVSRKEKRNFPLILESPSPNQTSLYFCASSLRGQTNEKLFFGSGTQLSVL.